This T cell receptor beta chain was identified during a study of OX40 agonist ivuxolimab in advanced cancers. Study-level information: All patients had ivuxolimab intravenously every 2 weeks at 0.01 to 10 mg/kg. Patients were approximately 80% male with ages roughly 20 to 90, mean about 65. Previous treatment with anti-PD-1, anti-PD-L1 or anti-CTLA-4 therapy was allowed; less than 45% had received some.

Collection of blood occurred at baseline, at cycle 4 day 1, and at cycle 7 day 1. The CDR3 sequence is 16 residues long. Trimming shortened V by 0 bases and J by 5 bases, and 14 bases separated the two germline ends. Germline loops: CDR1 LGHNA, CDR2 YSLEER. The table came from immunoSEQ multiplex PCR; TCRdb's copy has only in-frame clones and leaves some out. The sample lists over 80,000 clones, 70% to 90% seen once, with over 0.65% in the top ten. This chain joins TRBV4-3 and TRBJ2-1, with D perhaps TRBD2 (5 bases). The sequence was collected from an adult with an advanced solid tumor such as melanoma, head and neck, liver or kidney cancer. Sequencing was performed on CD4+ or CD8+ T cells sorted from blood, taken in a trial of the OX40 agonist ivuxolimab. CDR3 DNA: TGCGCCAGCAGCCAAGACGGAGCGGAGCGGCACAATGAGCAGTTCTTC. Amino acids: CASSQDGAERHNEQFF.